The 8 T cell receptor beta chains presented below share a single source sample, sequenced in a study of human T cells and chemical hapten exposure. TCRdb reprocessed the RACE reads with MiXCR, giving one entry per CDR3 protein. The profile shows under 400,000 distinct CDR3 sequences, less than 6.5% of them singletons. Time point specified: pre-sensitization, week 0. Specified treatment: therapeutic diphenylcyclopropenone sensitization with weekly scalp DPC. The source was whole blood, collected in connection with sensitization to the hapten diphenylcyclopropenone (DPC). These receptors all stem from a woman aged 50 to 60 with alopecia areata. Some clones in this sample may be carry-over from other donors' samples.

At least ten counts were recorded for this clonotype. The genes are TRBV15 and TRBJ2-7, with D uncertain. This CDR3 spans 16 amino acids. Germline CDR1 reads LNHNV; CDR2 reads YYDKDF (reference sequence). Trimming stripped 4 bases from V and 3 bases from J, with 19 bases between. CDR3 sequence: CATSTPPRAHNYEQYF. The DNA for the CDR3 is TGTGCCACCAGCACTCCACCCCGGGCCCACAACTACGAGCAGTACTTC.

The chain joins TRBV29-1 to TRBJ2-3; 8 bases are shared with TRBD2. The CDR3 sequence is 14 residues long. V lost 6 bases and J lost 0; bases outside the gene matches: 5. Germline V gene lookup returns CDR1 SQVTM and CDR2 ANQGSEA. The CDR3 here is CSVDSGASTDTQYF. DNA for the CDR3: TGCAGCGTCGATAGCGGGGCTAGCACAGATACGCAGTATTTT.

This clonotype was detected ten times or more. The genes are TRBV11-2 and TRBJ2-3, with D hard to call. V lost 0 bases, J lost 4 bases, and 8 bases lay in between. The CDR3 loop spans 14 amino acids. Germline CDR1 SGHAT, CDR2 FQNNGV. CDR3 in amino acids: CASSLDGGADTQYF. The CDR3 DNA sequence: TGTGCCAGCAGCTTAGACGGCGGCGCAGATACGCAGTATTTT.

This clonotype was picked up many times. The rearrangement joins TRBV28 to TRBJ1-1; a weak D match, TRBD1 (6 bases). Germline CDR1 and CDR2: MDHEN and SYDVKM. The CDR3 runs to 14 residues. Deletions cut 5 bases from V and 1 base from J, with 11 bases between. This CDR3 is CASSGGSENTEAFF. For the CDR3, the DNA is TGTGCCAGCAGTGGGGGCAGTGAGAACACTGAAGCTTTCTTT.

This chain uses TRBV11-2 with TRBJ1-4; the D gene is possibly TRBD1 (6 bases). The CDR3 is 15 amino acids. Trimming shortened V by 4 bases and J by 4 bases, and 13 bases separated the two germline ends. Germline CDR1 is SGHAT and CDR2 is FQNNGV. DNA of the CDR3: TGTGCCAGCAGCTCCGCGGACAGAGATAATGAAAAACTGTTTTTT. This encodes CASSSADRDNEKLFF. Drawing the rest from reference TRBV11-2 and TRBJ1-4, the complete variable domain is EAGVAQSPRYKIIEKRQSVAFWCNPISGHATLYWYQQILGQGPKLLIQFQNNGVVDDSQLPKDRFSAERLKGVDSTLKIQPAKLEDSAVYLCASSSADRDNEKLFFGSGTQLSVL.

This clonotype has a count of ten or more. The CDR3 nucleotides read TGTGCCTGGAAGTCTCGGGACGTCGTAAAAGAGACCCAGTACTTC. Protein product: CAWKSRDVVKETQYF. The gene calls are TRBV30 and TRBJ2-5; D is tentatively TRBD1 or TRBD2 (5 bases each). This CDR3 has 15 amino acids. Per the germline V gene, CDR1 is GTSNPN and CDR2 is SVGIG (reference sequence). Trimming took off 4 bases at V and 3 bases at J, with 18 bases between the two ends. The whole variable domain, remainder taken from reference TRBV30 and TRBJ2-5, is SQTIHQWPATLVQPVGSPLSLECTVEGTSNPNLYWYRQAAGRGLQLLFYSVGIGQISSEVPQNLSASRPQDRQFILSSKKLLLSDSGFYLCAWKSRDVVKETQYFGPGTRLLVL.

This clonotype was counted ten times or more. This chain joins TRBV6-5 and TRBJ2-2; no clear D. The germline CDR1 and CDR2 sequences are MNHEY and SVGAGI. The CDR3 covers 13 residues. V lost 1 base to trimming and J lost 4 bases, with 4 bases between them. DNA of the CDR3: TGTGCCAGCAGTTACTGGGCCACCGGGGAGCTGTTTTTT. It translates to CASSYWATGELFF.

This clonotype appeared a few times. The rearrangement uses TRBV12-5 and TRBJ1-5, with D perhaps TRBD1 (6 bases). Germline CDR1 LGHNT, CDR2 FRNRAP. The CDR3 has 15 residues. V lost 4 bases and J lost 2, with 12 bases in between. The CDR3 DNA reads as TGTGCTAGTGGTTCAAGGACAGATGGCAATCAGCCCCAGCATTTT. It translates to CASGSRTDGNQPQHF.